The 32 T cell receptor beta chains listed next were all sequenced from one sample in a study of cytomegalovirus exposure and HLA in healthy donors. PCR was performed using 60 Vbeta and 13 Jbeta primers. Clones were sequenced by immunoSEQ multiplex PCR, and TCRdb holds only the in-frame ones, with some missing. The sample shows some 140,000 clones, about 80% of them seen only once. Sequenced input: PBMCs. Receptors originate from a man aged 40-55 years in good health and CMV-seropositive.

This chain joins TRBV18 and TRBJ1-6; 10 positions agree with TRBD1. The J segment lost 7 bases and the V segment lost 4 bases, leaving 4 bases of the junction unmatched. The CDR3 has 15 residues. Germline loops: CDR1 KGHSH, CDR2 LQKENI. Here the CDR3 reads CASSLGQGGNSPLHF. In DNA form, the CDR3 reads TGTGCCAGCTCACTCGGACAGGGGGGGAATTCACCCCTCCACTTT.

V usage is TRBV12-5 and J usage is TRBJ2-7; TRBD1 might be the D (6 bases). The germline V gene encodes CDR1 LGHNT and CDR2 FRNRAP. V dropped 6 bases and J dropped 12 bases, with 12 bases sitting between them. The length of the CDR3 is 10 residues. Written as DNA, the CDR3 is TGTGCTAGTGGACTGACAGGTCTGTACTTC. Translated: CASGLTGLYF.

The CDR3: CASSQVSGRLKEQYF. CDR3 in DNA: TGTGCCAGCAGCCAAGTCAGCGGTCGCCTTAAGGAGCAGTACTTC. The chain employs TRBV14 and TRBJ2-7, with D perhaps TRBD2 (5 bases). V lost 1 base to trimming and J lost 7 bases, with 17 bases between them. The length of the CDR3 is 15 residues. Germline lookup yields CDR1 SGHDN and CDR2 FVKESK.

The chain uses TRBV6-1 and TRBJ1-3; D is possibly TRBD1 (5 bases). Germline assignment: CDR1 MNHNS and CDR2 SASEGT. V was shortened by 4 bases and J by 4 bases, with 14 bases between the two germline ends. CDR3 length: 15 amino acids. This CDR3 reads CASSGQWTAGNTIYF. Here the CDR3 DNA reads TGTGCCAGCAGTGGACAGTGGACGGCGGGAAACACCATATATTTT.

The J gene is TRBJ2-5, the V gene TRBV19, with 8 bases that match TRBD1. Judging by the DNA end, TRBJ2-7 fits better; the J call may be wrong. The CDR3 covers 16 residues. In germline, CDR1 is LNHDA, CDR2 SQIVND (reference sequence). The CDR3 reads CASSSPGGNTNYEQYF. The CDR3 nucleotides are TGTGCCAGTAGTTCGCCAGGGGGCAATACCAACTACGAGCAGTACTTC.

The chain employs TRBV18 and TRBJ1-6, with D perhaps matching TRBD1 (5 bases). Deletions cut 2 bases from V and 10 bases from J, with 18 bases between. The CDR3 contains 16 residues. Germline CDR1 is KGHSH and CDR2 is LQKENI. The CDR3 nucleotides read TGTGCCAGCTCACCAGGGGCCCCTCTTACCGAGTCACCCCTCCACTTT. Its translation: CASSPGAPLTESPLHF.

The CDR3 loop reads CASSPDRGRETQYF. In nucleotides, the CDR3 is TGTGCCAGCAGCCCCGACAGGGGGCGAGAGACCCAGTACTTC. The rearrangement uses TRBV5-4 and TRBJ2-5, with 10 bases aligning to TRBD1. This CDR3 region has 14 residues. V was pared by 4 bases and J by 4 bases, with 4 bases of the junction left unmatched. Germline values: CDR1 SGHNT, CDR2 YYREEE (reference sequence). The complete variable domain, with remaining parts taken from reference TRBV5-4 and TRBJ2-5, reads ETGVTQSPTHLIKTRGQQVTLRCSSQSGHNTVSWYQQALGQGPQFIFQYYREEENGRGNFPPRFSGLQFPNYSSELNVNALELDDSALYLCASSPDRGRETQYFGPGTRLLVL.

The chain has TRBV5-1 and TRBJ1-5; 11 nucleotides match TRBD1. Germline assignment: CDR1 SGHRS and CDR2 YFSETQ. The CDR3 has 15 residues. Trimming took 4 bases from V and 6 from J; bases not matched to a gene: 6. The CDR3 DNA reads as TGCGCCAGCAGCCCCGGACAGGGGGCGATTCAGCCCCAGCATTTT. Translating it yields CASSPGQGAIQPQHF. Together with reference TRBV5-1 and TRBJ1-5, the CDR3 gives the full variable domain: KAGVTQTPRYLIKTRGQQVTLSCSPISGHRSVSWYQQTPGQGLQFLFEYFSETQRNKGNFPGRFSGRQFSNSRSEMNVSTLELGDSALYLCASSPGQGAIQPQHFGDGTRLSIL.

This clone was seen more than once but under ten times. CDR3 sequence: CASSLAGLAGETQYF. CDR3 bases: TGTGCCAGCAGCTTAGCCGGACTAGCGGGAGAGACCCAGTACTTC. J is TRBJ2-5 and V is TRBV5-4, with TRBD2 identical over 11 bases. In germline, CDR1 is SGHNT, CDR2 YYREEE (reference sequence). With 2 bases clipped from V and 4 bases from J, the junction kept 4 bases outside the gene matches. The CDR3 has 15 amino acids.

The J gene is TRBJ1-1, the V gene TRBV18, with TRBD1 matching 10 bases. Germline CDR1 is KGHSH and CDR2 is LQKENI. The CDR3 totals 15 residues. V dropped 6 bases and J dropped 3; count of bases not matched to a gene: 7. The CDR3 sequence is CASSPGQGRDTEAFF. For the CDR3, the DNA is TGTGCCAGCTCCCCGGGACAGGGGAGGGACACTGAAGCTTTCTTT.

This clone is a singleton in its sample. This chain joins TRBV28 and TRBJ1-6; unclear D gene. Germline CDR1 reads MDHEN; CDR2 reads SYDVKM. Trimming cost V 2 bases and J 1 base, with 6 bases left between them. The CDR3 loop spans 15 amino acids. The CDR3: CASSLDASYNSPLHF. In DNA, the CDR3 is TGTGCCAGCAGTTTAGATGCGTCCTATAATTCACCCCTCCACTTT.

The gene calls are TRBV7-2 and TRBJ2-7; the D gene is possibly TRBD1 (6 bases). The CDR3 is made up of 15 amino acids. From germline, CDR1 is SGHTA and CDR2 FQGNSA. Trimming removed 2 bases at V and 1 base at J, with 12 bases between. The CDR3 protein is CASSLTQGISYEQYF. The CDR3 DNA reads as TGTGCCAGCAGCTTAACACAGGGTATATCCTACGAGCAGTACTTC.

The chain recombines TRBV4-2 with TRBJ2-5, with 11 nucleotides matching TRBD2. Germline assignment: CDR1 LGHNA and CDR2 YNFKEQ. The ends lost 0 bases at V and 4 bases at J; junction bases unmatched: 1. This CDR3 region has 15 residues. CDR3 DNA sequence: TGTGCCAGCAGCCAAGACGGACTAGCGGGAGAGACCCAGTACTTC. Translation: CASSQDGLAGETQYF.

V usage is TRBV18 and J usage is TRBJ1-2, with a weak D call TRBD1 (6 bases). The germline V gene encodes CDR1 KGHSH and CDR2 LQKENI. The CDR3 sequence is 16 residues long. The ends were cut back, 1 base at V and 4 bases at J, with 16 bases in the middle. The CDR3 region has the DNA TGTGCCAGCTCACCACTTGGGACACTAGGGATCTATGGCTACACCTTC. Translated: CASSPLGTLGIYGYTF.

This clone has a single count. The chain couples TRBV5-1 to TRBJ2-3; 11 nucleotides align to TRBD1. V lost 0 bases to trimming and J lost 4 bases; unmatched junction nucleotides: 1. This CDR3 is built from 15 residues. CDR1 and CDR2 (germline): SGHRS, YFSETQ. CDR3 DNA sequence: TGCGCCAGCAGCTTGGGGACAGGGGGCCCAGATACGCAGTATTTT. Its translation: CASSLGTGGPDTQYF.

The chain links TRBV5-6 to TRBJ1-6; D ambiguous. This CDR3 contains 16 residues. Trimming cost V 3 bases and J 3 bases, with 13 bases left between them. Germline V gene sequence: CDR1 SGHDT, CDR2 YYEEEE. CDR3 DNA: TGTGCCAGCAGCTGGGGTGTGGACTTCTATAATTCACCCCTCCACTTT. This encodes CASSWGVDFYNSPLHF.

The rearrangement uses TRBV10-3 and TRBJ2-7; 8 positions match TRBD1. This CDR3 comprises 15 residues. Per the germline V gene, CDR1 is ENHRY and CDR2 is SYGVKD. J gave up 5 bases and V 0 bases, and 6 bases lay outside the gene matches. CDR3 loop: CAISESRTGIHEQYF. CDR3 sequence (DNA): TGTGCCATCAGTGAGTCAAGGACAGGGATCCACGAGCAGTACTTC.

This chain connects TRBV27 to TRBJ2-7; 8 nucleotides line up with TRBD2. This CDR3 contains 12 residues. V gave up 8 bases and J gave up 8 bases; unmatched junction bases: 8. Germline lookup yields CDR1 MNHEY and CDR2 SMNVEV (reference sequence). CDR3 in amino acids: CASFLPGGQQYF. The CDR3 coding sequence is TGTGCCAGCTTCCTTCCGGGGGGGCAGCAGTACTTC.

The chain combines TRBV18 with TRBJ2-7; the match to TRBD1 covers 10 bases. The V and J ends lost 2 bases and 5 bases, in that order; junction bases with no gene match: 6. This CDR3 is built from 15 residues. CDR1 KGHSH and CDR2 LQKENI come from the germline V gene. The CDR3, as DNA: TGTGCCAGCTCACCAAGACAGGGGGCCGTCCACGAGCAGTACTTC. Translation: CASSPRQGAVHEQYF.

The chain couples TRBV19 to TRBJ1-3; D is uncertain. Germline V gene data show CDR1 as LNHDA and CDR2 as SQIVND (reference sequence). The CDR3 loop spans 16 amino acids. V lost 7 bases and J lost 0, with 16 bases in between. The chain's CDR3 is CASTPERSSSGNTIYF. In DNA, the CDR3 is TGTGCCAGTACCCCGGAGCGTTCGAGCTCTGGAAACACCATATATTTT.

The rearrangement joins TRBV4-1 to TRBJ2-7, with 7 bases identical to TRBD1. This CDR3 has 12 residues. The J segment lost 7 bases and the V segment lost 3 bases, leaving 3 bases of the junction unmatched. Germline V CDR1 and CDR2: MGHRA, YSYEKL. Here the CDR3 DNA reads TGCGCCAGCAGCCACACAGGGGTAGAGCAGTACTTC. Translated: CASSHTGVEQYF.

The gene calls are TRBV19 and TRBJ2-7; tentatively, D is TRBD2 (5 bases). The germline gives CDR1 LNHDA, CDR2 SQIVND (reference sequence). The CDR3 consists of 15 residues. Trimming removed 6 bases from V and 7 bases from J, with 22 bases in between. In DNA form, the CDR3 reads TGTGCCAGTAGCAGGCCCGGGGAGAGGGCTTGGGAGCAGTACTTC. Translation gives CASSRPGERAWEQYF.

The genes are TRBV27 and TRBJ2-1; D ambiguous. The germline gives CDR1 MNHEY, CDR2 SMNVEV (reference sequence). The CDR3 runs 15 residues. The germline V and J ends were trimmed by 5 bases and 0 bases, with 11 bases remaining between them. The CDR3 sequence is CASSNPLGSYNEQFF. In DNA, the CDR3 is TGTGCCAGCAGTAATCCTCTCGGCTCCTACAATGAGCAGTTCTTC.

The chain carries TRBV7-2 and TRBJ2-7; D perhaps matches TRBD2 (5 bases). This CDR3 has 16 amino acids. CDR1 SGHTA and CDR2 FQGNSA come from the germline V gene. The V end lost 5 bases, the J end lost 3 bases, and 20 bases lay between the germline ends. CDR3 nucleotide sequence: TGTGCCAGCAGCGCCCAACTAGGTCGGGGAAACTACGAGCAGTACTTC. Translation: CASSAQLGRGNYEQYF.

The chain couples TRBV11-2 to TRBJ2-7, with D hard to call. CDR1 and CDR2 (germline): SGHAT, FQNNGV. V lost 3 bases, J lost 7 bases, and 7 bases lay in between. The CDR3 extends over 11 amino acids. CDR3 loop: CASSFRREQYF. CDR3 sequence (DNA): TGTGCCAGCAGCTTTCGCCGGGAGCAGTACTTC.

The chain links TRBV6-1 to TRBJ2-3; D is perhaps TRBD1 (5 bases). The CDR3 runs 15 residues. Germline CDR1 MNHNS, CDR2 SASEGT. V lost 0 bases, J lost 1 base, and 8 bases lay in between. In nucleotides, the CDR3 is TGTGCCAGCAGTGAAGCAGGGGCCCGCACAGATACGCAGTATTTT. Amino acids: CASSEAGARTDTQYF.

This sequence joins TRBV9 and TRBJ2-1, with D perhaps TRBD1 (5 bases). Trimming cost V 3 bases and J 9 bases, with 7 bases left between them. Germline CDR1 is SGDLS and CDR2 is YYNGEE. The CDR3 extends over 11 amino acids. In DNA form, the CDR3 reads TGTGCCAGCAGCGGGGGCTTTGAGCAGTTCTTC. Its translation is CASSGGFEQFF.

The CDR3 spells CASSPRLALYNEQFF. Written as DNA, the CDR3 is TGTGCCAGCAGCCCACGACTAGCGCTCTACAATGAGCAGTTCTTC. V usage is TRBV9 and J usage is TRBJ2-1, with 8 bases fitting TRBD2. The CDR3 contains 15 residues. Germline V gene data show CDR1 as SGDLS and CDR2 as YYNGEE. Germline trimming cut 4 bases from V and 3 bases from J; bases unmatched to any gene: 6.

The V call is TRBV19, the J call TRBJ2-5; 8 nucleotides match TRBD1. In germline, CDR1 is LNHDA, CDR2 SQIVND (reference sequence). The CDR3 has 15 amino acids. Trimming took 5 bases from V and 2 from J; bases not matched to a gene: 7. This chain's CDR3 is CASSLGQGRQETQYF. In DNA form, the CDR3 reads TGTGCCAGTAGTCTAGGACAGGGAAGACAAGAGACCCAGTACTTC.

The chain recombines TRBV19 with TRBJ1-2, with 9 nucleotides matching TRBD1. CDR1 and CDR2 from the germline V gene are LNHDA and SQIVND (reference sequence). The CDR3 loop spans 14 amino acids. J was trimmed by 3 bases and V by 7 bases; bases with no gene match: 6. CDR3: CASTLDRGDYGYTF. The CDR3 nucleotides are TGTGCCAGTACCCTGGACAGGGGAGACTATGGCTACACCTTC. Together with reference TRBV19 and TRBJ1-2, the CDR3 gives the full variable domain: DGGITQSPKYLFRKEGQNVTLSCEQNLNHDAMYWYRQDPGQGLRLIYYSQIVNDFQKGDIAEGYSVSREKKESFPLTVTSAQKNPTAFYLCASTLDRGDYGYTFGSGTRLTVV.

This clone turned up a few times. This chain connects TRBV11-2 to TRBJ1-5, with TRBD1 matching over 8 bases. This CDR3 spans 16 amino acids. Trimming at V came to 1 base and at J to 0 bases, leaving 2 bases not matched to a gene. CDR1 and CDR2 from the germline V gene are SGHAT and FQNNGV. The CDR3 sequence: CASSLGRGLSNQPQHF. For the CDR3, the DNA is TGTGCCAGCAGCTTAGGCAGGGGGCTTAGCAATCAGCCCCAGCATTTT.

This clone was seen just once. The genes are TRBV7-8 and TRBJ2-1, with 7 bases matching TRBD2. CDR1 is SGHVS and CDR2 is FQNEAQ in the germline V gene. V was pared by 1 base and J by 6 bases, with 12 bases of the junction left unmatched. The CDR3 covers 17 residues. The CDR3 here is CASSLEWRLAAVNEQFF. The CDR3 DNA sequence: TGTGCCAGCAGCTTAGAATGGCGACTAGCAGCGGTCAATGAGCAGTTCTTC. The variable domain in full, with the rest retrieved from reference TRBV7-8 and TRBJ2-1, is GAGVSQSPRYKVAKRGQDVALRCDPISGHVSLFWYQQALGQGPEFLTYFQNEAQLDKSGLPSDRFFAERPEGSVSTLKIQRTQQEDSAVYLCASSLEWRLAAVNEQFFGPGTRLTVL.